The sequence of this TCR beta chain was determined in a study of early T cells in non-severe SARS-CoV-2 infection. As for the study in general: Sequencing input comprised bulk RNA from unsorted whole blood; chain pairing was not available.

This clonotype was seen at least ten times. Its antigen is currently unknown. Findings and caveats of the study: VDJdb-based matching was biased toward anti-spike CD8 responses and missed private and CD4 specificities.

Unique molecular identifiers were affixed to single, distinct cDNA molecules. TCRdb recomputed calls from the 5' RACE reads with MiXCR, one row per CDR3 protein. Here the sample spans 37,000 or so distinct CDR3 sequences, roughly 5.9% being singletons. The source of this sequence is an adult who was a healthcare worker with PCR-confirmed SARS-CoV-2 infection or an uninfected control (not recorded which). The source material was whole blood.

CDR3 residues: CASSLGGSPNEQFF. The DNA of the CDR3 is TGTGCCAGCAGTTTGGGGGGGTCACCCAATGAGCAGTTCTTC. The V call is TRBV27, the J call TRBJ2-1; TRBD2 matches at 7 bases. Germline CDR1 and CDR2: MNHEY and SMNVEV (reference sequence). J lost 6 bases, V lost 3 bases, and 5 bases had no gene match. The CDR3 length is 14 residues.